Here is one T cell receptor (beta chain) with its context. Naive CD8 cells lacked CD45RO and underwent positive selection for CCR7, leaving out terminally differentiated effector memory CD45RA+ cells. The donor cohort consisted entirely of Caucasian adults residing in Nashville, Tennessee. This specimen belongs to a study of shared clonotypes between healthy human individuals. The V gene end was trimmed by 5 bases and the J gene end by 5 bases; junction bases not matched to a gene: 6. This CDR3 contains 14 residues. Germline CDR1 is SEHNR and CDR2 is FQNEAQ (reference sequence). Original processing notes: Sequence data from immunoSEQ were junction-only and lacked quality scores; consequently, filtering differed. Assay used: immunoSEQ multiplex PCR; TCRdb lists only in-frame clones, some missing. V and J calls and clone size come straight from that table; D and trimming were deduced from the DNA. The sample lists hundreds of thousands of clones; about 95% were seen once.

The chain couples TRBV7-9 to TRBJ1-5; 7 nucleotides line up with TRBD1. The origin of this receptor is a woman in her twenties or thirties in good health. Sequenced input: naive CD8+ T cells sorted from blood. The DNA for the CDR3 is TGTGCCAGCAGCCCTGACAGGGAAGATCAGCCCCAGCATTTT. This gives the protein CASSPDREDQPQHF.